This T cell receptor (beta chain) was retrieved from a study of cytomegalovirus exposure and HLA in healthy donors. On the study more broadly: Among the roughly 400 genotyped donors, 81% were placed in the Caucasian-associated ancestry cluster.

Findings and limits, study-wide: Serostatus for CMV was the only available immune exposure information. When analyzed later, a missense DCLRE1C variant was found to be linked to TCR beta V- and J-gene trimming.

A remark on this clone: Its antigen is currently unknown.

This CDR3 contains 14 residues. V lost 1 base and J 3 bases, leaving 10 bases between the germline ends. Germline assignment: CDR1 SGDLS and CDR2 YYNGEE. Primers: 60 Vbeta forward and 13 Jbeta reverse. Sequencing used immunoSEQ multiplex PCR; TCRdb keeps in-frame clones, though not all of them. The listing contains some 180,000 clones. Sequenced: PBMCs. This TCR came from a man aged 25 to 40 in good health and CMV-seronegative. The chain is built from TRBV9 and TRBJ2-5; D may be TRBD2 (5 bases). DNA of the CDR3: TGTGCCAGCAGCGTATTGCCGGGGAAAGAGACCCAGTACTTC. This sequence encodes CASSVLPGKETQYF.